This TCR beta chain is drawn from a study of CD8 T cells in Susac syndrome. It was with random hexamers that roughly 0.5 to 1 ug RNA was reverse transcribed. Using its own MiXCR run on the immunoSEQ multiplex PCR reads, TCRdb lists one record per CDR3 protein. Of fewer than 200,000 distinct CDR3 sequences listed, around 95% are singletons. TCR beta sequencing covered blood CD8+ and CD4+ T cells. Both CD4+ and CD8+ T cells were negatively isolated, and TEMRA cells underwent FACS enrichment. Germline V gene data show CDR1 as GTSNPN and CDR2 as SVGIG (reference sequence). V trimming: 2 bases; J trimming: 7 bases; junction bases outside the gene matches: 6. CDR3 size: 14 residues.

The J gene is TRBJ1-3, the V gene TRBV30; 9 bases map to TRBD1. The sample was CD8+ T cells from PBMCs. This clonotype was sampled from a human donor with multiple sclerosis. The CDR3 DNA reads TGTGCCTGGAGTACCGGGACAGGGATCAACACCATATATTTT. This gives the protein CAWSTGTGINTIYF.